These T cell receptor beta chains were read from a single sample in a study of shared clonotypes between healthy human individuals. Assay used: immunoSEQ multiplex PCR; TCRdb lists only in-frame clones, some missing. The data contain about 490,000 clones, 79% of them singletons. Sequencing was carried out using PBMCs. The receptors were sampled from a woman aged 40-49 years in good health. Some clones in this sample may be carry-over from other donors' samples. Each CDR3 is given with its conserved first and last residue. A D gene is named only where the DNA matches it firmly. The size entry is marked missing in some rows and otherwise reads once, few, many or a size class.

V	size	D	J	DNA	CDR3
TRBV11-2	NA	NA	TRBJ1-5	TGTGCCAGCAGCTGGACCGGGACGGATAGCAATCAGCCCCAGCATTTT	CASSWTGTDSNQPQHF
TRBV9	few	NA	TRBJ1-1	TGTGCCAGCAGCCCGCCCTGGGGTGAAGCTTTCTTT	CASSPPWGEAFF
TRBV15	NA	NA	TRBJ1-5	TGTGCCACAACCCCCGGGACGTCCTTCCCTCCCCAGCATTTT	CATTPGTSFPPQHF
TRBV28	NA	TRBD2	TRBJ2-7	TGTGCCAGCAGTTTGGGGCCGTTAGCGGGACCCTACGAGCAGTACTTC	CASSLGPLAGPYEQYF
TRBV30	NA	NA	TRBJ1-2	TGTGCCTGGAGTACCGGATCCTATGGCTACACCTTC	CAWSTGSYGYTF
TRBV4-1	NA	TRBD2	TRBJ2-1	TGCGCCAGCAGCCAAGGTGACGGGAGGCGAGCTCACAATGAGCAGTTCTTC	CASSQGDGRRAHNEQFF
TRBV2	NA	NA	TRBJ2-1	TGTGCCAGCAGTACAAACCCACCTGGACATGAGCAGTTCTTC	CASSTNPPGHEQFF
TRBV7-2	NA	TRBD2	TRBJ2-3	TGTGCCAGCAGCTCCCCCCCACCAGCGGGAGCCTCAGATACGCAGTATTTT	CASSSPPPAGASDTQYF
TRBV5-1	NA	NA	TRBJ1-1	TGCGCCAGCAGCCAGGGGACGGGAGGGGGAATACCTTTCTTT	CASSQGTGGGIPFF
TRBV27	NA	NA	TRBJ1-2	TGTGCCAGCAGTTTAGAAGGTTCTAACTATGGCTACACCTTC	CASSLEGSNYGYTF
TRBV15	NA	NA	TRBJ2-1	TGTGCCACCAGCAGAGGAGGTGATGAGCAGTTCTTC	CATSRGGDEQFF
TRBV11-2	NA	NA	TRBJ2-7	TGTGCCAGCAGCCCAAGGTCTCCAGGAAGTTACGAGCAGTACTTC	CASSPRSPGSYEQYF
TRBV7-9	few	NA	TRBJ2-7	TGTGCCAGCAGCTTAAGATTCGGAGGGGACGGGAAAGCCTACGAGCAGTACTTC	CASSLRFGGDGKAYEQYF
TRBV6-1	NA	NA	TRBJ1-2	TGTGCCAGCAGTCTACGCCCGACTGGCTACACCTTC	CASSLRPTGYTF
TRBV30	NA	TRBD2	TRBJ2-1	TGTGCCTGGAGTAAGGGCCTAGCGGACAATGAGCAGTTCTTC	CAWSKGLADNEQFF
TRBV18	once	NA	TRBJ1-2	TGTGCCAGCTCACCTGATACAGAGAACCTTTACTATGGCTACACCTTC	CASSPDTENLYYGYTF